This T cell receptor beta chain came from a study of cytomegalovirus exposure and HLA in healthy donors. Overall study results and limits: A prior analysis recorded that most TCR beta V segments were productive about 87% or about 30% of the time. Sequencing likely generated an artifact that appeared as a cluster of highly shared sequence variants. Versus the approximately 720-donor mean, an Asian-associated ancestry cluster reportedly showed fewer N-insertions in a later analysis.

The CDR3 sequence is 15 residues long. CDR1 SGHTA and CDR2 FQGTGA come from the germline V gene. With 4 bases clipped from V and 0 bases from J, the junction kept 4 bases outside the gene matches. Of note for this clone: Antigen unknown.

PCR involved 60 Vbeta and 13 Jbeta primers. In the source study's methods: An analysis that came later counted approximately 76 million unique TCR beta chains, around 12 million shared. The repertoire was sequenced with immunoSEQ multiplex PCR; TCRdb's copy has only in-frame clones and lacks some. V and J calls plus clone size are reproduced from that table; the DNA served to infer D and trimming. The table records more than 200,000 clones, about three quarters of them present only once. The chain joins TRBV7-3 to TRBJ2-5, with 8 bases identical to TRBD2. The clonotype was recovered from a male donor in good health and CMV-seronegative. Material for sequencing was PBMCs. CDR3 sequence (DNA): TGTGCCAGCAGCTCCACCGGGGGGGACCAAGAGACCCAGTACTTC. Amino acids: CASSSTGGDQETQYF.